This T cell receptor beta chain was recovered during a study of blood T cells in healthy people across ages. V shed 10 bases and J shed 4 bases, with 20 bases lying between them. This CDR3 has 15 residues. Alongside a J-beta primer mix, a sample-barcoded 5' primer served in a second PCR lasting roughly 6 to 12 cycles. TCRdb fed the 5' RACE reads into MiXCR, producing one record per CDR3 protein. The sample yields just over 800,000 distinct CDR3 sequences, 60% to 80% seen once. The clonotype comes from a man aged 25 to 45 in good health. Input material: blood. The chain has TRBV12-3 or TRBV12-4 and TRBJ2-1; tentative D call: TRBD1 (5 bases). CDR3 residues: CATLPGAGAYNEQFF. The CDR3 nucleotides are TGTGCCACCCTGCCTGGGGCAGGAGCTTACAATGAGCAGTTCTTC.